Listed below are T cell receptor beta chains from one sample, sequenced in a study of lymphopenia after photon versus proton radiotherapy. Repertoires were generated with immunoSEQ multiplex PCR, while TCRdb's copy carries only in-frame clones and drops some. The sample has about 7,300 clones, about nine tenths seen once. This material consisted of peripheral blood, taken from a patient treated with photon-based radiotherapy. These receptors were taken from a man between 60 and 75 years old with cholangiocarcinoma. The CDR3 runs from the conserved cysteine through the conserved F or W. D genes are given only for firm matches. The size entry is marked missing in some rows and otherwise reads once, few, many or a size class.

-	TRBJ1-3	TRBV6-6	-	CASRQGSGNTIYF	TGTGCCAGCAGGCAGGGGTCTGGAAACACCATATATTTT
-	TRBJ1-1	TRBV15	-	CATSRDILEFTEAFF	TGTGCCACCAGCAGAGATATCCTGGAGTTCACTGAAGCTTTCTTT
TRBD1	TRBJ1-4	TRBV10-3	-	CAIKEGQDRYEKLFF	TGTGCCATCAAGGAGGGACAGGACCGGTATGAAAAACTGTTTTTT
-	TRBJ1-5	TRBV5-6	once	CASSSDRNNQPQHF	TGTGCCAGCAGCTCTGACAGAAACAATCAGCCCCAGCATTTT
TRBD1	TRBJ1-1	TRBV19	-	CAAGTGENTEAFF	TGTGCAGCCGGGACAGGGGAGAACACTGAAGCTTTCTTT
TRBD1	TRBJ1-1	TRBV6-5	-	CASSPRRGRLTEAFF	TGTGCCAGCAGCCCTCGGAGGGGGCGGTTGACTGAAGCTTTCTTT
-	TRBJ2-1	TRBV29-1	-	CSVGGAGNEQFF	TGCAGCGTTGGGGGGGCTGGCAATGAGCAGTTCTTC
TRBD2	TRBJ2-3	TRBV19	-	CASSPLTSGEADTQYF	TGTGCCAGTAGTCCGCTGACTAGCGGGGAGGCAGATACGCAGTATTTT
-	TRBJ1-1	TRBV5-5	-	CASSLPPGTEAFF	TGTGCCAGCAGCCTTCCCCCGGGCACTGAAGCTTTCTTT
-	TRBJ2-5	TRBV4-1	-	CASSQEGGHFQETQYF	TGCGCCAGCAGCCAAGAAGGGGGACATTTCCAAGAGACCCAGTACTTC
-	TRBJ2-2	TRBV28	once	CASTLGPTLGELFF	TGTGCCAGCACCCTAGGCCCGACTCTCGGGGAGCTGTTTTTT
TRBD1	TRBJ2-7	TRBV14	-	CASSQMRTGGYEQYF	TGTGCCAGCAGCCAGATGAGGACAGGGGGGTACGAGCAGTACTTC
-	TRBJ2-7	TRBV2	-	CASSEGIGGIYEQYF	TGTGCCAGCAGTGAAGGTATAGGGGGAATCTACGAGCAGTACTTC
TRBD1	TRBJ2-1	TRBV11-1	-	CASSFGTGDGEQFF	TGTGCCAGCAGCTTCGGGACAGGAGACGGTGAGCAGTTCTTC
-	TRBJ2-3	TRBV6-4	-	CASSDAGFTDTQYF	TGTGCCAGCAGTGACGCGGGATTCACAGATACGCAGTATTTT
TRBD1	TRBJ1-5	TRBV5-4	-	CASSDSDLGTGTNQPQHF	TGTGCCAGCAGCGATAGTGACCTTGGGACAGGGACCAATCAGCCCCAGCATTTT
-	TRBJ2-7	TRBV28	-	CASSLVLAPYEQYF	TGTGCCAGCAGTTTAGTTTTGGCCCCCTACGAGCAGTACTTC
TRBD1	TRBJ2-1	TRBV28	-	CASSPTGGAYNEQFF	TGTGCCAGCAGTCCGACAGGGGGTGCCTACAATGAGCAGTTCTTC
-	TRBJ1-6	TRBV4-3	-	CASSQDNSNSPLHF	TGCGCCAGCAGCCAAGACAATAGCAATTCACCCCTCCACTTT